Below, 23 T cell receptor beta chains from the same sample are listed, as sequenced in a study of monozygotic twins with inflammatory bowel disease. TCRdb processed the 5' RACE reads again and assigns one entry to each CDR3 protein, with no DNA. The sample table sets out 400,000 to 500,000 distinct CDR3 sequences. Sequencing was performed on blood. The receptors here all came from a human donor with ulcerative colitis or Crohn's disease, or a healthy co-twin of an affected twin (not recorded which).

The CDR3 sequence is CASSYTENTEAFF. The rearrangement joins TRBV12-3 or TRBV12-4 to TRBJ1-1. The CDR3 is made up of 13 amino acids.

The chain combines TRBV30 with TRBJ1-6. Germline assignment: CDR1 GTSNPN and CDR2 SVGIG (reference sequence). The CDR3 is made up of 13 amino acids. The CDR3 sequence is CAWSVPGNSPLHF.

This chain uses TRBV6-6 with TRBJ2-1; the TRBD1 assignment by TCRdb is unverifiable without DNA. This CDR3 spans 14 amino acids. Germline V gene lookup returns CDR1 MNHNY and CDR2 SVGAGI (reference sequence). CDR3 in amino acids: CASLDRVDYNEQFF.

The chain uses TRBV19 and TRBJ2-1; without DNA, the TCRdb call of TRBD1 cannot be checked. CDR3 size: 13 residues. CDR1 is LNHDA, CDR2 SQIVND, per germline (reference sequence). The CDR3 reads CASSFPPNNEQFF.

This chain connects TRBV9 to TRBJ2-2; the D call from TCRdb, TRBD2, cannot be confirmed without DNA. The CDR3 length is 16 residues. The germline V gene has CDR1 SGDLS and CDR2 YYNGEE. CDR3 residues: CASSVMTSGNTGELFF.

This chain connects TRBV20-1 to TRBJ2-5; TCRdb calls TRBD2, which cannot be checked without DNA. There are 14 residues in the CDR3. Germline lookup yields CDR1 DFQATT and CDR2 SNEGSKA (reference sequence). CDR3 region: CSAGTSGDQETQYF.

The gene calls are TRBV6-5 and TRBJ2-7; the TCRdb D gene call, TRBD2, has no DNA to confirm it. CDR1 MNHEY and CDR2 SVGAGI come from the germline V gene. This CDR3 region has 13 residues. The CDR3: CATNGGGAYEQYF.

The J gene is TRBJ2-1, the V gene TRBV5-6. This CDR3 comprises 15 residues. Germline V lookup: CDR1 SGHDT, CDR2 YYEEEE. The CDR3 sequence is CASSQIYSSYNEQFF.

This sequence joins TRBV5-1 and TRBJ2-1; the TCRdb D gene call, TRBD2, has no DNA to confirm it. CDR3 size: 16 residues. CDR1 and CDR2 (germline): SGHRS, YFSETQ. The CDR3 sequence: CASSSGGQGINDEQFF.

The chain couples TRBV20-1 to TRBJ2-5; the D gene TCRdb calls, TRBD2, cannot be checked with no DNA. Per the germline V gene, CDR1 is DFQATT and CDR2 is SNEGSKA (reference sequence). The CDR3 extends over 16 amino acids. Here the CDR3 reads CSASPGLAVLQETQYF.

The chain couples TRBV14 to TRBJ2-2; TCRdb calls TRBD2, which cannot be checked without DNA. Germline loops: CDR1 SGHDN, CDR2 FVKESK. The CDR3 totals 16 residues. CDR3 amino acids: CASSLGLAGITGELFF.

The chain joins TRBV5-1 to TRBJ2-7; TCRdb lists TRBD2, though no DNA is available to test this call. The germline CDR1 and CDR2 sequences are SGHRS and YFSETQ. This CDR3 has 14 residues. The CDR3 spells CASRSELASHEQYF. Variable domain in full (rest from reference TRBV5-1 and TRBJ2-7): KAGVTQTPRYLIKTRGQQVTLSCSPISGHRSVSWYQQTPGQGLQFLFEYFSETQRNKGNFPGRFSGRQFSNSRSEMNVSTLELGDSALYLCASRSELASHEQYFGPGTRLTVT.

The chain has TRBV29-1 and TRBJ2-2. Looked up from germline, CDR1 is SQVTM and CDR2 is ANQGSEA. The CDR3 runs 12 residues. CDR3 residues: CSGLAGTGELFF.

The chain employs TRBV6-5 and TRBJ1-1. The V gene's germline CDR1 is MNHEY and CDR2 SVGAGI. The CDR3 has 15 amino acids. The CDR3 protein is CASSYSTGAGTEAFF.

The CDR3: CASSLPSRGEQYF. J is TRBJ2-7 and V is TRBV7-9; the TRBD1 assignment by TCRdb is unverifiable without DNA. This CDR3 is built from 13 residues. Germline V gene sequence: CDR1 SEHNR, CDR2 FQNEAQ (reference sequence).

This sequence joins TRBV30 and TRBJ2-6. Germline assignment: CDR1 GTSNPN and CDR2 SVGIG (reference sequence). The CDR3 loop spans 15 amino acids. The CDR3 sequence: CAWRKLSSGANVLTF.

The rearrangement joins TRBV7-9 to TRBJ1-1; TCRdb lists TRBD1, though no DNA is available to test this call. There are 15 residues in the CDR3. Per germline, CDR1 SEHNR and CDR2 FQNEAQ (reference sequence). CDR3 protein: CASNPPRQGRTEAFF.

The chain couples TRBV4-1 to TRBJ2-1; the D gene TCRdb calls, TRBD2, cannot be checked with no DNA. Germline V gene sequence: CDR1 MGHRA, CDR2 YSYEKL. There are 18 residues in the CDR3. The CDR3 spells CASSQDRGRAGGYNEQFF.

The chain carries TRBV29-1 and TRBJ2-5. The CDR3 consists of 12 residues. Germline values: CDR1 SQVTM, CDR2 ANQGSEA. Here the CDR3 reads CSVLGTIETQYF.

The chain links TRBV20-1 to TRBJ2-1; TCRdb reports TRBD2, a call that lacks DNA to check it against. This CDR3 has 13 residues. CDR1 is DFQATT, CDR2 SNEGSKA, per germline (reference sequence). The CDR3 is CSAWTSGTGAQFF.

The V and J genes are TRBV27 and TRBJ1-5. The CDR3 is 12 amino acids. CDR1 MNHEY and CDR2 SMNVEV come from the germline V gene (reference sequence). CDR3 sequence reads: CASGDFNQPQHF.

The rearrangement uses TRBV7-3 and TRBJ2-1; TCRdb calls TRBD1, which cannot be checked without DNA. The CDR3 totals 13 residues. The germline CDR1 and CDR2 sequences are SGHTA and FQGTGA. The CDR3 is CASSSGRGDEQFF.

The chain recombines TRBV5-4 with TRBJ2-2; TCRdb calls TRBD2, which cannot be checked without DNA. The length of the CDR3 is 16 residues. The germline gives CDR1 SGHNT, CDR2 YYREEE (reference sequence). The CDR3 loop reads CASSPDLTMNTGELFF.